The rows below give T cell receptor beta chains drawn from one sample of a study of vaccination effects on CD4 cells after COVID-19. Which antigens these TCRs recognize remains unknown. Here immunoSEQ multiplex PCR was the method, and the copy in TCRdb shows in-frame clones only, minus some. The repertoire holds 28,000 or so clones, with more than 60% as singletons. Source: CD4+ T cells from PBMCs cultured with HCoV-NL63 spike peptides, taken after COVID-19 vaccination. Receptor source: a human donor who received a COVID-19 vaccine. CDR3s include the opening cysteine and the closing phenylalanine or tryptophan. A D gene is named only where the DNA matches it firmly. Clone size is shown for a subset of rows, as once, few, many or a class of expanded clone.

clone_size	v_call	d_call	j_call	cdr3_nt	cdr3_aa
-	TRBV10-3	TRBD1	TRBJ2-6	TGTGCCACTTCGGACAGGGGGCCCTCTGGGGCCAACGTCCTGACTTTC	CATSDRGPSGANVLTF
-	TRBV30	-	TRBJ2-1	TGTGCCTGGAGTGTACTCCGGGGCCCACAGGCAAGCAACAATGAGCAGTTCTTC	CAWSVLRGPQASNNEQFF
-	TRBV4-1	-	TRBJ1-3	TGCGCCAGCAGCCACCAGGGTCAGGTTCGAAACACCATATATTTT	CASSHQGQVRNTIYF
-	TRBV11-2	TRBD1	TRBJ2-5	TGTGCCAGCAGCTGGGACAGGGAAGAGACCCAGTACTTC	CASSWDREETQYF
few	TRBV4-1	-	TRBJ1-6	TGCGCCAGCAGCCAAGATCAAATCCGGACAGTGAGCTCCTATAATTCACCCCTCCACTTT	CASSQDQIRTVSSYNSPLHF
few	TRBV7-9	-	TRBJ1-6	TGTGCCAGCAGCGCCGGGCCGTATAATTCACCCCTCCACTTT	CASSAGPYNSPLHF
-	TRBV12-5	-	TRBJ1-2	TGTGCTAGTGGTTTGACCGATACGATGGGCTACACCTTC	CASGLTDTMGYTF
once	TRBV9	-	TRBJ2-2	TGTGCCAGCAGCGTGCTTCGGGGCACCGGGGAGCTGTTTTTT	CASSVLRGTGELFF
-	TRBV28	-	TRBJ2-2	TGTGCCTCCCGATGGGGTTCGAACACCGGGGAGCTGTTTTTT	CASRWGSNTGELFF
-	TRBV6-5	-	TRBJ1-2	TGTGCCAGCAGCCCACGGCAGGTGGACGGCTACACCTTC	CASSPRQVDGYTF
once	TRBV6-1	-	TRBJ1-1	TGTGCCAGCAGTGGAGCGGGAATAGGGGGTCAAACTGAAGCTTTCTTT	CASSGAGIGGQTEAFF